The rows below give T cell receptor beta chains drawn from one sample of a study of T cell repertoires in cytomegalovirus infection. No antigen has been identified for these receptors. Via MiXCR, TCRdb re-called the reads, giving one row per CDR3 protein. The sample has 750,000 to 900,000 distinct CDR3 sequences, under 35% seen once. The sequenced sample was cultured CD8+ T cells from PBMCs, obtained from culture after CMV antigen stimulation. These receptor sequences come from a human donor in good health (CMV status not recorded). Some clones in this sample may be carry-over from other donors' samples. The CDR3 runs from the conserved cysteine through the conserved F or W. The D gene is left open where the match is weak. Rows may omit the clone size; those that give it use once, few, many or a size class.

D,J,V,size,DNA,CDR3
.,TRBJ1-1,TRBV6-2/TRBV6-3,.,TGTGCCAGCAGTTGGGGCCGCCTCGGGAGGACTGAAGCTTTCTTT,CASSWGRLGRTEAFF
.,TRBJ1-3,TRBV19,few,TGTGCCAGTAGCGGACCGTACTCTGGAAACACCATATATTTT,CASSGPYSGNTIYF
.,TRBJ1-6,TRBV5-6,.,TGTGCCAGCAGCGAAGACAAGCCGAATTCACCCCTCCACTTT,CASSEDKPNSPLHF
TRBD1,TRBJ2-5,TRBV6-6,.,TGTGCCAGCAGAGACCAACCCTACTCCCGGGACAGGGGGCAGGAGACCCAGTACTTC,CASRDQPYSRDRGQETQYF
TRBD2,TRBJ2-1,TRBV4-3,.,TGCGCCAGCAGCCAAGTTTTACTAGCGGGGGGGCGCAATGAGCAGTTCTTC,CASSQVLLAGGRNEQFF
.,TRBJ2-5,TRBV9,.,TGTGCCAGCAGCCCTTCTTCGGGGCAAGAGACCCAGTACTTC,CASSPSSGQETQYF
TRBD1,TRBJ1-1,TRBV6-5,many,TGTGCCAGCAGTTACACTCACCCCCTTCGACAGGGAGGTAAGGACACTGAAGCTTTCTTT,CASSYTHPLRQGGKDTEAFF
TRBD1,TRBJ2-4,TRBV6-5,.,TGTGCCAGCAGGGGGGGGCGACAGGGGGCGTTTGATGCCAAAAACATTCAGTACTTC,CASRGGRQGAFDAKNIQYF
.,TRBJ1-2,TRBV4-3,.,TGCGCCAGCAGCCAGACCTTGGGGGCCTTATATGGCTACACCTTC,CASSQTLGALYGYTF
TRBD2,TRBJ2-7,TRBV27,.,TGTGCCAGCAGATTAGCGGGCGATCCCTACGAGCAGTACTTC,CASRLAGDPYEQYF
TRBD2,TRBJ2-2,TRBV7-6,.,TGTGCCAGCAGCTGGGGACTAGCGTTGGCCGGGGAGCTGTTTTTT,CASSWGLALAGELFF
.,TRBJ1-6,TRBV20-1,.,TGCAGTGCTAGAGATCCGGATTTTAGCCTAGACTTTTCACCCCTCCACTTT,CSARDPDFSLDFSPLHF
.,TRBJ2-2,TRBV2,.,TGTGCCAGCAGTGTTCGGGGGTTCTTAAACACCGGGGAGCTGTTTTTT,CASSVRGFLNTGELFF
TRBD1,TRBJ1-2,TRBV12-5,.,TGTGCTAGTGGTCTCCCCGGGACAGGGGGCGGTTTCCGGGGCTACACCTTC,CASGLPGTGGGFRGYTF
.,TRBJ1-3,TRBV15,few,TGTGCCACCAGCAGAGTTTCAGTTCTCTCTGGAAACACCATATATTTT,CATSRVSVLSGNTIYF
.,TRBJ1-1,TRBV25-1,few,TGTGCCAGCAGTGAATCCGCGACGGGATACACTGAAGCTTTCTTT,CASSESATGYTEAFF
.,TRBJ1-4,TRBV15,few,TGTGCCACCAGCAGAGGCGGTGAAAAACTGTTTTTT,CATSRGGEKLFF
TRBD1,TRBJ2-7,TRBV7-8,many,TGTGCCAGCAGCTTAGCTGGGACAGGGGGCAACGAGCAGTACTTC,CASSLAGTGGNEQYF
.,TRBJ1-5,TRBV19,few,TGTGCCAGTAAACGGGATGGGGAAGGACTGCCAGGGGAGCCCCAGCATTTT,CASKRDGEGLPGEPQHF
.,TRBJ2-3,TRBV7-6,.,TGTGCCAGCAGCTTAGCGGAGGGGGGTATCACAGATACGCAGTATTTT,CASSLAEGGITDTQYF
.,TRBJ1-6,TRBV6-2/TRBV6-3,few,TGTGCCAGCAGTTACTCAGACGGTTTCGATAATTCACCCCTCCACTTT,CASSYSDGFDNSPLHF
TRBD1,TRBJ1-5,TRBV19,.,TGTGCCAGTAGTCCCCTCAGGACAGGTTGGGATCAGCCCCAGCATTTT,CASSPLRTGWDQPQHF
.,TRBJ2-1,TRBV7-6,many,TGTGCCAGCAGCCCACAGGGTTATTGGTACAATGAGCAGTTCTTC,CASSPQGYWYNEQFF
TRBD1,TRBJ1-2,TRBV5-1,.,TGCGCCAGCAGCCTATATGGGACAGACTACAACTATGGCTACACCTTC,CASSLYGTDYNYGYTF
.,TRBJ2-5,TRBV4-1,.,TGCGCCAGCAGCCAAGATCAGGGCTGGGAGACCCAGTACTTC,CASSQDQGWETQYF
.,TRBJ2-5,TRBV20-1,few,TGCAGTGCTAGCGAACCCGGGAGTGCCCAGTACTTC,CSASEPGSAQYF
.,TRBJ2-1,TRBV7-6,.,TGTGCCAGCAGCGCCTTCAATGAGCAGTTCTTC,CASSAFNEQFF
TRBD1,TRBJ2-1,TRBV7-6,few,TGTGCCAGCAGTGGACAGGGAGGTAATGAGCAGTTCTTC,CASSGQGGNEQFF
TRBD1,TRBJ1-2,TRBV5-1,few,TGCGCCAGCAGCTTGGCCAACAGGGGTCTGGCTGGCTACACCTTC,CASSLANRGLAGYTF
TRBD2,TRBJ2-1,TRBV7-3,many,TGTGCCAGCAGCCTAAATGGCGGGGGGGGTAATGAGCAGTTCTTC,CASSLNGGGGNEQFF
.,TRBJ2-2,TRBV27,few,TGTGCCAGCAGAACACAGGGAGGCTTGACCGGGGAGCTGTTTTTT,CASRTQGGLTGELFF